The 7 T cell receptor beta chains reported below all come from one sample, sequenced in a study of human T cells and chemical hapten exposure. Single cDNA molecules in the library carried unique molecular identifiers attached during preparation. TCRdb re-called the reads with MiXCR, one entry per CDR3 protein. The sample lists about 790 distinct CDR3 sequences, 40% to 65% occurring once. The treatment was: therapeutic diphenylcyclopropenone sensitization with weekly scalp DPC. The source material was whole blood, sampled before DPC sensitization or 2, 6, or about 24 weeks after (not recorded which). The receptor source for this set is an adult with alopecia areata. Some clones in this sample may be carry-over from other donors' samples. This table probably holds off-target reads from a library built for another chain.

This clonotype was seen a single time. This chain connects TRBV27 to TRBJ2-2, with a possible D match to TRBD1 (6 bases). The CDR3 covers 13 residues. Germline CDR1 and CDR2: MNHEY and SMNVEV (reference sequence). Between the trimmed V and J ends, which lost 2 bases and 6 bases, there was a span of 7 bases. CDR3 in DNA: TGTGCCAGCAGTTTACAGGGGCCCGGGGAGCTGTTTTTT. It yields the protein CASSLQGPGELFF.

This chain joins TRBV5-1 and TRBJ2-5; D is possibly TRBD2 (6 bases). Germline-derived CDR1 and CDR2 are SGHRS and YFSETQ. V lost 4 bases to trimming and J lost 2 bases, with 9 bases between them. The CDR3 runs 13 residues. This CDR3 is CASSVSGQETQYF. CDR3 coding DNA: TGCGCCAGCAGCGTTAGCGGACAAGAGACCCAGTACTTC.

As for this clonotype: The junction differs from germline at one of its ends, possibly a read error. The V gene is TRBV27, the J gene TRBJ1-5; no clear D. Germline lookup yields CDR1 MNHEY and CDR2 SMNVEV (reference sequence). The CDR3 is made up of 14 amino acids. The CDR3 reads CASSLSSSNQPQHF. The DNA of the CDR3 is TGTGCCAGCAGTCTATCGTCCAGCAATCAGCCCCAGCATTTT.

The V and J genes are TRBV6-5 and TRBJ2-3; D not certain. The CDR3 has 13 amino acids. V lost 4 bases and J 7 bases, leaving 12 bases between the germline ends. Germline CDR1 is MNHEY and CDR2 is SVGAGI. The CDR3 loop is CASSFTTGNTQYF. The CDR3 nucleotides read TGTGCCAGCAGTTTCACGACCGGCAATACGCAGTATTTT.

This chain joins TRBV7-2 and TRBJ2-7; possibly TRBD1 for D (5 bases). The CDR3 sequence is 12 residues long. Looked up from germline, CDR1 is SGHTA and CDR2 is FQGNSA. Trimming cost V 5 bases and J 4 bases, with 9 bases left between them. CDR3 DNA: TGTGCCAGCAGCCGACAGCCATACGAGCAGTACTTC. Translating it yields CASSRQPYEQYF. The entire variable domain, with the rest obtained from reference TRBV7-2 and TRBJ2-7, is as follows: GAGVSQSPSNKVTEKGKDVELRCDPISGHTALYWYRQSLGQGLEFLIYFQGNSAPDKSGLPSDRFSAERTGGSVSTLTIQRTQQEDSAVYLCASSRQPYEQYFGPGTRLTVT.

This clonotype was seen more than once but under ten times. V and J are TRBV12-2 and TRBJ2-1; the table gives TRBD2 as D, unverified against the DNA. TRBV12-2 is marked as a pseudogene. The CDR3 runs to 14 residues. DNA of the CDR3: TGTGCAAGTGAGAGATTAGCGGGGATCAATGAGCAGTTCTTC. Translating gives CASERLAGINEQFF.

The V gene is TRBV7-3, the J gene TRBJ1-2; D not certain. With 3 bases removed from V and 0 bases from J, the gap between germline ends came to 5 bases. This CDR3 is 13 amino acids long. CDR1 and CDR2 from the germline V gene are SGHTA and FQGTGA. The CDR3 here is CASSFYANYGYTF. The CDR3 region has the DNA TGTGCCAGCAGCTTCTATGCTAACTATGGCTACACCTTC.